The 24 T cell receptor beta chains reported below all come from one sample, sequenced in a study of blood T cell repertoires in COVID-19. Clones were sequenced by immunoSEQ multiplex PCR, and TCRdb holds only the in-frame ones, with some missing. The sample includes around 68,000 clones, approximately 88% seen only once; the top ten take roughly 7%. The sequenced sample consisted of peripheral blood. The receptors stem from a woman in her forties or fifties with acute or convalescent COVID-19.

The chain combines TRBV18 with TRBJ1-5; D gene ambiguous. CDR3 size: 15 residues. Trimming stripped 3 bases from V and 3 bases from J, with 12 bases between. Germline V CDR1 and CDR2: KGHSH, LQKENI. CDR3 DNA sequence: TGTGCCAGCTCACCCCAAAGCGGTAACAATCAGCCCCAGCATTTT. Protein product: CASSPQSGNNQPQHF.

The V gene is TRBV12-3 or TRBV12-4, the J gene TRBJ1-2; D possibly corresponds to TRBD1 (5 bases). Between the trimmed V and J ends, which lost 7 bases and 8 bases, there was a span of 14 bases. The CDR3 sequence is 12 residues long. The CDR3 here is CASTVAGLGYTF. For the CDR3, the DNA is TGTGCCAGCACCGTAGCGGGGCTCGGCTACACCTTC.

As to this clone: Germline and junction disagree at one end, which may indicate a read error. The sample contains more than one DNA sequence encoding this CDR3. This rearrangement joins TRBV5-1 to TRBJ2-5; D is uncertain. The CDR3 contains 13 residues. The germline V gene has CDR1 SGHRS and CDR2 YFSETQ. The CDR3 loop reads CASSFEKQETQYF. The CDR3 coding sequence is TGTGCCAGCAGCTTCGAGAAGCAAGAGACCCAGTACTTC.

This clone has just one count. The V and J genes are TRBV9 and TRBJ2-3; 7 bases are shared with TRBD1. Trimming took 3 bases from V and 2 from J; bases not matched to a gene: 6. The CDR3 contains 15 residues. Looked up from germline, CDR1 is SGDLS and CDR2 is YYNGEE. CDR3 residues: CASSARDRFTDTQYF. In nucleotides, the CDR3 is TGTGCCAGCAGCGCCCGGGACAGATTCACAGATACGCAGTATTTT.

CDR3 bases: TGTGCCAGCAGCATCGGGACAGGGAATTACGAGCAGTACTTC. It specifies CASSIGTGNYEQYF. The chain uses TRBV11-2 and TRBJ2-7; TRBD1 matches 9 bases. V gave up 5 bases and J gave up 4 bases; unmatched junction bases: 6. The CDR3 contains 14 residues. Germline V CDR1 and CDR2: SGHAT, FQNNGV.

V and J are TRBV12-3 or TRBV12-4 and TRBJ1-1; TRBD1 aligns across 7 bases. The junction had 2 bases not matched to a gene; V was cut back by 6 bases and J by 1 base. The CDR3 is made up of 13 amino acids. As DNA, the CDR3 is TGTGCCAGCAGGCGACAGGGGAACACTGAAGCTTTCTTT. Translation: CASRRQGNTEAFF.

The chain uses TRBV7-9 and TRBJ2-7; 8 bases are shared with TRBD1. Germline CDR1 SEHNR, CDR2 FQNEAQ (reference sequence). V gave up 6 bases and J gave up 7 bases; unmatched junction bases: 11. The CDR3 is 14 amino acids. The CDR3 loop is CASRSDRVGGEQYF. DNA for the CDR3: TGTGCCAGCAGATCGGACAGGGTTGGGGGAGAGCAGTACTTC.

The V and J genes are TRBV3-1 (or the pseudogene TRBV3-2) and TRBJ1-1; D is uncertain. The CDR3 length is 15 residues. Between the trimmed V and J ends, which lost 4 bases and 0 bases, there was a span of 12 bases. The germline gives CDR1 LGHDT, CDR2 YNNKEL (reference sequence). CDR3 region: CASSPSGSMNTEAFF. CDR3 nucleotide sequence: TGTGCCAGCAGCCCTAGTGGCAGTATGAACACTGAAGCTTTCTTT.

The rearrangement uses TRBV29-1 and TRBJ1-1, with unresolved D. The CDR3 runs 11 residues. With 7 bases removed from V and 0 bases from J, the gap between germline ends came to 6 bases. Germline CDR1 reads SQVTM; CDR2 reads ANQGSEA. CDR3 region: CSAQMNTEAFF. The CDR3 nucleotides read TGCAGCGCGCAGATGAACACTGAAGCTTTCTTT.

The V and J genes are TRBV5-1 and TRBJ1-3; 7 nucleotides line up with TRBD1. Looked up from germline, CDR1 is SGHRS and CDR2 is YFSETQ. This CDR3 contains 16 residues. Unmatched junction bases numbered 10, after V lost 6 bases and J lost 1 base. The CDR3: CASTSTGVGSGNTIYF. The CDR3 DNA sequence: TGCGCCAGCACCTCCACAGGGGTGGGATCTGGAAACACCATATATTTT.

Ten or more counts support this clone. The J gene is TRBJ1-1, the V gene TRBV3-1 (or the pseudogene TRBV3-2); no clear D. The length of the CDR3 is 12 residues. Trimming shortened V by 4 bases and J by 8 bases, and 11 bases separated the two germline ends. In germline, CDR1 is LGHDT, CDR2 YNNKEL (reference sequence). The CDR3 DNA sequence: TGTGCCAGCAGCCTAAGCGGGATGGAAGCTTTCTTT. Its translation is CASSLSGMEAFF.

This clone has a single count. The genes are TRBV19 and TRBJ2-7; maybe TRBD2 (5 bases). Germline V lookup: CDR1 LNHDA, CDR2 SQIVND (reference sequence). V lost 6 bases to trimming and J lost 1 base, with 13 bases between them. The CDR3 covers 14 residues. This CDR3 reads CASSGNHKSYEQYF. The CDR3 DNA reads TGTGCCAGTAGCGGGAACCATAAGTCCTACGAGCAGTACTTC. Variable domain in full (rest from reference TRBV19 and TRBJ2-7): DGGITQSPKYLFRKEGQNVTLSCEQNLNHDAMYWYRQDPGQGLRLIYYSQIVNDFQKGDIAEGYSVSREKKESFPLTVTSAQKNPTAFYLCASSGNHKSYEQYFGPGTRLTVT.

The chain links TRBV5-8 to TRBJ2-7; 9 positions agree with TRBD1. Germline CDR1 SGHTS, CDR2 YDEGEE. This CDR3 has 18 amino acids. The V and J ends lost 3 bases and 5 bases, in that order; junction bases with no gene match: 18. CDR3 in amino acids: CASSWGQGVGAGTDEQYF. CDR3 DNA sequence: TGTGCCAGCAGCTGGGGACAGGGAGTAGGTGCTGGTACTGACGAGCAGTACTTC.

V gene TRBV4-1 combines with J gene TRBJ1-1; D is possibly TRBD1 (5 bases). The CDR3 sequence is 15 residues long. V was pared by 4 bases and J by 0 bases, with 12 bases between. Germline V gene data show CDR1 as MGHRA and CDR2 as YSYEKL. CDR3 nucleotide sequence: TGCGCCAGCAGCCCAGACGACAGCTTGAACACTGAAGCTTTCTTT. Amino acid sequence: CASSPDDSLNTEAFF.

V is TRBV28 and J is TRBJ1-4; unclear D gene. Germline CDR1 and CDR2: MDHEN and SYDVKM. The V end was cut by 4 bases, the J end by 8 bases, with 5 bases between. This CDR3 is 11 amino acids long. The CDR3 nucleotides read TGTGCCAGCAGTTCTTTAGAAAAACTGTTTTTT. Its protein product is CASSSLEKLFF.

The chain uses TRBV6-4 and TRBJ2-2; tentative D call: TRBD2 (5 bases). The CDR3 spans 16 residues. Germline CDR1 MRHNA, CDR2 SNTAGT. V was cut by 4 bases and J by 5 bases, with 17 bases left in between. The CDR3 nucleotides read TGTGCCAGCAGTGCCCAAGCAAGCGGTTCGACCGGGGAGCTGTTTTTT. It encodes CASSAQASGSTGELFF.

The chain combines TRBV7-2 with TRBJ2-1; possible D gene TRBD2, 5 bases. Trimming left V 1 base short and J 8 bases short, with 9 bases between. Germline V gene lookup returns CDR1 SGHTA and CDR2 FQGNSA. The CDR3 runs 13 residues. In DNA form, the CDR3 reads TGTGCCAGCAGCTTAGGGAGGCTAGATGAGCAGTTCTTC. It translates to CASSLGRLDEQFF.

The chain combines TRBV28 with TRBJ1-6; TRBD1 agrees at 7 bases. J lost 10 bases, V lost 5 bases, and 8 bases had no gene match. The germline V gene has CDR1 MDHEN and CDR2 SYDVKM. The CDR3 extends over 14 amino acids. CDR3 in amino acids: CASSPQGRSSPLHF. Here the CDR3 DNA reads TGTGCCAGCAGTCCACAGGGGAGATCATCACCCCTCCACTTT.

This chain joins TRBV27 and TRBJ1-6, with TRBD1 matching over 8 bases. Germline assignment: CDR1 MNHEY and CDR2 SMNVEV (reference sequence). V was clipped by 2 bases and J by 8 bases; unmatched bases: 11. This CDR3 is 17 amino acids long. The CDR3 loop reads CASSLAFSGRGHSPLHF. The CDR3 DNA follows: TGTGCCAGCAGTTTAGCGTTTTCGGGCAGGGGGCATTCACCCCTCCACTTT.

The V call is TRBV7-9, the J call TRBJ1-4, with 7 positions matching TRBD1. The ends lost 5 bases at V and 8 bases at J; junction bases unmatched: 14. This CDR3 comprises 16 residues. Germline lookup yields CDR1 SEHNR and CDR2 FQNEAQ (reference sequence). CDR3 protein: CASSETTGRSLEKLFF. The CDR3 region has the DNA TGTGCCAGCAGCGAAACGACAGGGAGATCTCTAGAAAAACTGTTTTTT.

The CDR3 DNA sequence: TGTGCCAGCAGCTTAGAAGGCCTAGCGGGATTTGAGCAGTTCTTC. This encodes CASSLEGLAGFEQFF. The V and J genes are TRBV13 and TRBJ2-1; 9 bases line up with TRBD2. V gave up 1 base and J gave up 9 bases; unmatched junction bases: 7. CDR1 PRHDT and CDR2 FYEKMQ come from the germline V gene (reference sequence). This CDR3 has 15 amino acids. Based on the CDR3 plus reference TRBV13 and TRBJ2-1, the full variable domain is AAGVIQSPRHLIKEKRETATLKCYPIPRHDTVYWYQQGPGQDPQFLISFYEKMQSDKGSIPDRFSAQQFSDYHSELNMSSLELGDSALYFCASSLEGLAGFEQFFGPGTRLTVL.

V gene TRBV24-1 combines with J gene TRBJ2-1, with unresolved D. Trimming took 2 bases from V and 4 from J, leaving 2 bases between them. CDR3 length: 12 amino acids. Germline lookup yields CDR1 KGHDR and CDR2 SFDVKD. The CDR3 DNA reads TGTGCCACCAGTGATTCTTACAATGAGCAGTTCTTC. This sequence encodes CATSDSYNEQFF.

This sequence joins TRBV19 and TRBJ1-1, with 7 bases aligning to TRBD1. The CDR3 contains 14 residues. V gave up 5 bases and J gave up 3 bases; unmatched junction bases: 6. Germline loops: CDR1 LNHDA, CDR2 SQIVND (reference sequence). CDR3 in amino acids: CASSWGQGDTEAFF. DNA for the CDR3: TGTGCCAGTAGTTGGGGCCAGGGGGACACTGAAGCTTTCTTT. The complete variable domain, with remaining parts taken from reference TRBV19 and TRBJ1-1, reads DGGITQSPKYLFRKEGQNVTLSCEQNLNHDAMYWYRQDPGQGLRLIYYSQIVNDFQKGDIAEGYSVSREKKESFPLTVTSAQKNPTAFYLCASSWGQGDTEAFFGQGTRLTVV.

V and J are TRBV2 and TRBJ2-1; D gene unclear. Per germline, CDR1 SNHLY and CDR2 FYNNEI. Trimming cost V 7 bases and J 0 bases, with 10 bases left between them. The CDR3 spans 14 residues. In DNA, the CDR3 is TGTGCCAGCATAATGCTGAGCTCCTACAATGAGCAGTTCTTC. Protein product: CASIMLSSYNEQFF. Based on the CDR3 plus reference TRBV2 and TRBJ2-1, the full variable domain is EPEVTQTPSHQVTQMGQEVILRCVPISNHLYFYWYRQILGQKVEFLVSFYNNEISEKSEIFDDQFSVERPDGSNFTLKIRSTKLEDSAMYFCASIMLSSYNEQFFGPGTRLTVL.